The 9 T cell receptor beta chains listed next were all sequenced from one sample in a study of T-cell reconstitution after alpha-beta-depleted transplantation in children (dated by TCRdb to 2016 to 2017). Libraries were built with PCR. This sample was sequenced with an Illumina HiSeq 2500. TCR library preparation used molecular barcoding, with unique molecular identifiers applied to normalize quantification of the TCRbeta repertoire. TCRdb reprocessing: public reads trimmed at Q25 with fastp, clones called with MiXCR, in-frame beta chains kept. Merged by CDR3 protein, the rows form single entries marked with the most common genes and DNA. The sample contains about 480,000 distinct CDR3 sequences, around 13% of them found a single time. The ten largest clones capture about 5.4% of the sample. Specimen: PBMCs from the stem cell graft donor, collected from the stem cell graft. Receptors originate from a human donor who donated a stem cell graft to a child with combined immunodeficiency.

The rearrangement uses TRBV7-2 and TRBJ2-7; 10 bases map to TRBD2. The ends lost 5 bases at V and 4 bases at J; junction bases unmatched: 5. CDR1 SGHTA and CDR2 FQGNSA come from the germline V gene. There are 14 residues in the CDR3. The CDR3 region is CASSPGLAVYEQYF. Written as DNA, the CDR3 is TGTGCCAGCAGCCCAGGACTAGCGGTTTACGAGCAGTACTTC.

This clonotype was seen only a few times. The V and J genes are TRBV12-3 or TRBV12-4 and TRBJ2-7; D is undetermined. The ends were cut back, 3 bases at V and 5 bases at J, with 8 bases in the middle. The CDR3 has 12 amino acids. As DNA, the CDR3 is TGTGCCAGCAGTTTCGACCGGGACGAGCAGTACTTC. Protein product: CASSFDRDEQYF.

This clonotype was picked up a small number of times. The chain carries TRBV21-1 and TRBJ1-3; whether TRBD1, the table's D call, matches the DNA was not checked. TRBV21-1 is classified as a pseudogene. The CDR3 length is 19 residues. CDR3 in amino acids: CASSKSSRTGAYSGNTIYF. The CDR3 DNA is TGTGCCAGCAGCAAAAGCTCCAGGACAGGGGCTTACTCTGGAAACACCATATATTTT.

This clonotype was detected only a few times. The chain recombines TRBV6-5 with TRBJ2-1, with 11 bases fitting TRBD2. Germline-derived CDR1 and CDR2 are MNHEY and SVGAGI. There are 16 residues in the CDR3. After removal of 2 bases from V and 7 bases from J, the junction contained 7 bases not matched to a gene. CDR3 DNA sequence: TGTGCCAGCAGTTACGGAGTGTTAGCGGGAGGGAATGAGCAGTTCTTC. Its protein is CASSYGVLAGGNEQFF.

The table lists this clonotype with many counts. A read error may account for a junction end that differs from germline. CDR3 sequence: CASSLGQANTEAFF. CDR3 nucleotides: TGTGCCAGCAGCTTAGGACAAGCGAACACTGAAGCTTTCTTT. The V and J genes are TRBV5-1 and TRBJ1-1; D perhaps matches TRBD1 (5 bases). Germline V gene sequence: CDR1 SGHRS, CDR2 YFSETQ. The CDR3 spans 14 residues.

The sample holds many counts of this clonotype. Here the CDR3 reads CSVEAEEADTQYF. In DNA, the CDR3 is TGCAGCGTTGAAGCAGAGGAGGCAGATACGCAGTATTTT. The rearrangement joins TRBV29-1 to TRBJ2-3, with D tentatively TRBD2 (5 bases). CDR3 size: 13 residues. The V end lost 1 base, the J end lost 4 bases, and 9 bases lay between the germline ends. Per the germline V gene, CDR1 is SQVTM and CDR2 is ANQGSEA.

V and J are TRBV14 and TRBJ2-2; TRBD2 matches at 10 bases. J lost 2 bases, V lost 2 bases, and 2 bases had no gene match. Germline V gives CDR1 SGHDN, CDR2 FVKESK. The CDR3 extends over 16 amino acids. DNA for the CDR3: TGTGCCAGCAGCCAACTAGCGGGGGTTAACACCGGGGAGCTGTTTTTT. Its protein product is CASSQLAGVNTGELFF.

In this sample, this clonotype turned up a few times. This chain uses TRBV5-1 with TRBJ2-5; possibly TRBD1 or TRBD2 for D (7 bases each). Germline loops: CDR1 SGHRS, CDR2 YFSETQ. The CDR3 spans 15 residues. The V end lost 4 bases, the J end lost 2 bases, and 15 bases lay between the germline ends. The CDR3 spells CASSQGGPSQETQYF. Written as DNA, the CDR3 is TGCGCCAGCAGCCAGGGGGGGCCCTCTCAAGAGACCCAGTACTTC.

This clonotype was counted many times. CDR3 sequence: CASSQVGRETQYF. The DNA of the CDR3 is TGTGCCAGCAGCCAAGTCGGGCGGGAGACCCAGTACTTC. This rearrangement joins TRBV4-2 to TRBJ2-5; D remains unclear. The CDR3 length is 13 residues. The V end lost 1 base, the J end lost 5 bases, and 8 bases lay between the germline ends. CDR1 and CDR2 (germline): LGHNA, YNFKEQ.